Shown below are 19 T cell receptor beta chains from a single sample sequenced in a study of blood T cell repertoires in COVID-19. Here immunoSEQ multiplex PCR was the method, and the copy in TCRdb shows in-frame clones only, minus some. The sample shows 130,000 to 150,000 clones, around 82% of them seen only once. What was sequenced was PBMCs or T cells enriched from blood (not recorded which). The receptors were gathered from a man between 40 and 49 years old with acute COVID-19.

V usage is TRBV29-1 and J usage is TRBJ2-3, with D maybe TRBD2 (5 bases). Germline-derived CDR1 and CDR2 are SQVTM and ANQGSEA. CDR3 length: 16 amino acids. V gave up 2 bases and J gave up 2 bases, with 17 bases separating them. The CDR3: CSVELGGWRSTDTQYF. CDR3 DNA: TGCAGCGTTGAATTGGGCGGCTGGAGGTCCACAGATACGCAGTATTTT.

The chain employs TRBV7-9 and TRBJ1-2; 7 bases are shared with TRBD1. CDR3 length equals 17 residues. Germline-derived CDR1 and CDR2 are SEHNR and FQNEAQ (reference sequence). The V segment lost 4 bases and the J segment 8 bases; nucleotides outside the gene matches: 19. The CDR3 nucleotides are TGTGCCAGCAGCTCGGAGACTAGGACAGGTTCGAGGAAGGGCTACACCTTC. Translated, it gives CASSSETRTGSRKGYTF.

The CDR3 DNA follows: TGTGCCAGCAGCCGCTTACATCGTCAGGAGACCCAGTACTTC. Protein: CASSRLHRQETQYF. J is TRBJ2-5 and V is TRBV7-8, with D hard to call. V gave up 5 bases and J gave up 5 bases, with 15 bases separating them. CDR3 length: 14 residues. Germline CDR1 SGHVS, CDR2 FQNEAQ.

The chain links TRBV30 to TRBJ1-6, with D perhaps TRBD1 (6 bases). V was shortened by 3 bases and J by 11 bases, with 11 bases between the two germline ends. In germline, CDR1 is GTSNPN, CDR2 SVGIG (reference sequence). This CDR3 has 12 amino acids. The CDR3 loop is CAWRDSYAPLHF. CDR3 coding DNA: TGTGCCTGGAGGGACAGCTATGCACCCCTCCACTTT.

V is TRBV4-2 and J is TRBJ1-3; 9 bases are shared with TRBD1. The CDR3 length is 13 residues. J lost 4 bases, V lost 10 bases, and 5 bases had no gene match. CDR1 is LGHNA, CDR2 YNFKEQ, per germline. The CDR3 is CANGDRVGNTIYF. The CDR3 nucleotides are TGTGCCAACGGGGACAGGGTAGGAAACACCATATATTTT.

The genes are TRBV6-2 or TRBV6-3 and TRBJ2-7, with TRBD1 matching over 8 bases. There are 12 residues in the CDR3. Germline lookup yields CDR1 MNHEY and CDR2 SVGEGT. The ends lost 5 bases at V and 4 bases at J; junction bases unmatched: 1. CDR3 sequence: CASSQGAYEQYF. CDR3 nucleotides: TGTGCCAGCAGTCAGGGGGCTTACGAGCAGTACTTC.

This CDR3 is CASSYDRYSNQPQHF. In nucleotides, the CDR3 is TGTGCCAGCAGTTACGACAGATATAGCAATCAGCCCCAGCATTTT. The J gene is TRBJ1-5, the V gene TRBV6-2 or TRBV6-3; weak D call: TRBD1 (5 bases). Germline CDR1 is MNHEY and CDR2 is SVGEGT. V was cut by 2 bases and J by 0 bases, with 8 bases left in between. This CDR3 comprises 15 residues.

This chain uses TRBV4-3 with TRBJ2-7; tentatively, D is TRBD2 (6 bases). CDR1 and CDR2 (germline): LGHNA, YSLEER. V gave up 1 base and J gave up 2 bases, with 21 bases separating them. The CDR3 has 18 amino acids. DNA for the CDR3: TGCGCCAGCAGCCAAGGGCCCACGTATAGCGGAACAGCCTACGAGCAGTACTTC. Its translation is CASSQGPTYSGTAYEQYF.

This clone was counted at least ten times. The gene calls are TRBV5-1 and TRBJ1-1; 12 bases align to TRBD1. In germline, CDR1 is SGHRS, CDR2 YFSETQ. This CDR3 has 15 amino acids. The V segment lost 4 bases and the J segment 5 bases; nucleotides outside the gene matches: 6. CDR3 nucleotide sequence: TGCGCCAGCAGCCCCGGGGACAGGGGGCTAACTGAAGCTTTCTTT. As protein: CASSPGDRGLTEAFF. Full variable domain (rest looked up from reference TRBV5-1 and TRBJ1-1): KAGVTQTPRYLIKTRGQQVTLSCSPISGHRSVSWYQQTPGQGLQFLFEYFSETQRNKGNFPGRFSGRQFSNSRSEMNVSTLELGDSALYLCASSPGDRGLTEAFFGQGTRLTVV.

This clone was seen a handful of times. The chain links TRBV5-1 to TRBJ2-1, with D maybe TRBD2 (5 bases). The V gene lost 6 bases and the J gene lost 5 bases, with 12 bases spanning the gap. From germline, CDR1 is SGHRS and CDR2 YFSETQ. This CDR3 is built from 13 residues. The CDR3 DNA sequence: TGCGCCAGCACCTCGGGATTTAACAATGAGCAGTTCTTC. It is translated as CASTSGFNNEQFF.

The chain uses TRBV7-6 and TRBJ2-7, with TRBD2 as a possible D gene (5 bases). This CDR3 contains 13 residues. Looked up from germline, CDR1 is SGHVS and CDR2 is FNYEAQ. The germline V and J ends were trimmed by 6 bases and 6 bases, with 15 bases remaining between them. In DNA, the CDR3 is TGTGCCAGCAGTCCTCCGGGTGAGGGCGAGCAGTACTTC. Protein product: CASSPPGEGEQYF.

This chain links TRBV30 with TRBJ1-2, with 7 bases lining up with TRBD1. The V segment lost 4 bases and the J segment 0 bases; nucleotides outside the gene matches: 8. CDR1 is GTSNPN and CDR2 is SVGIG in the germline V gene (reference sequence). The CDR3 totals 15 residues. The CDR3 loop is CAWMAGTAPNYGYTF. CDR3 bases: TGTGCCTGGATGGCCGGGACAGCGCCTAACTATGGCTACACCTTC.

V gene TRBV11-2 combines with J gene TRBJ2-1; TRBD2 matches at 8 bases. Germline V gene lookup returns CDR1 SGHAT and CDR2 FQNNGV. After removal of 5 bases from V and 8 bases from J, the junction contained 11 bases not matched to a gene. This CDR3 region has 15 residues. CDR3 loop: CASSEGVAGMDEQFF. CDR3 coding DNA: TGTGCCAGCAGCGAAGGGGTAGCGGGAATGGATGAGCAGTTCTTC.

The gene calls are TRBV10-2 and TRBJ1-4; possibly TRBD1 for D (5 bases). V lost 6 bases to trimming and J lost 5 bases, with 13 bases between them. CDR3 size: 14 residues. Germline V gene data show CDR1 as WSHSY and CDR2 as SAAADI. CDR3: CASSADRSNEKLFF. CDR3 sequence (DNA): TGCGCCAGCAGCGCAGACAGAAGCAATGAAAAACTGTTTTTT.

The V call is TRBV19, the J call TRBJ1-6, with 8 bases identical to TRBD1. Germline trimming cut 5 bases from V and 10 bases from J; bases unmatched to any gene: 10. Germline V gene lookup returns CDR1 LNHDA and CDR2 SQIVND (reference sequence). The CDR3 runs to 15 residues. The CDR3 protein is CASSSQTGVGSPLHF. In nucleotides, the CDR3 is TGTGCCAGTAGTTCACAGACAGGGGTAGGCTCACCCCTCCACTTT.

The chain couples TRBV28 to TRBJ1-6; 12 nucleotides match TRBD1. The V gene's germline CDR1 is MDHEN and CDR2 SYDVKM. The CDR3 totals 17 residues. Trimming took 5 bases from V and 7 from J; bases not matched to a gene: 9. DNA for the CDR3: TGTGCCAGCAGTCCCATGGGACAGGGGGCGCTGAATTCACCCCTCCACTTT. Encoded protein: CASSPMGQGALNSPLHF.

The rearrangement uses TRBV19 and TRBJ2-3; 7 bases align to TRBD2. The CDR3 is 15 residues long. CDR1 LNHDA and CDR2 SQIVND come from the germline V gene (reference sequence). J was trimmed by 6 bases and V by 3 bases; bases with no gene match: 9. CDR3 nucleotides: TGTGCCAGTAGTATGGCTAGCGGACTAGAGGATACGCAGTATTTT. Protein: CASSMASGLEDTQYF.

The rearrangement links TRBV5-1 to TRBJ1-3, with D possibly being TRBD1 (5 bases). Trimming cost V 0 bases and J 3 bases, with 7 bases left between them. The CDR3 sequence is 14 residues long. The germline CDR1 and CDR2 sequences are SGHRS and YFSETQ. CDR3 nucleotide sequence: TGCGCCAGCAGCTTGGAGGGGTATGGAAACACCATATATTTT. This translates into CASSLEGYGNTIYF. Together with reference TRBV5-1 and TRBJ1-3, the CDR3 gives the full variable domain: KAGVTQTPRYLIKTRGQQVTLSCSPISGHRSVSWYQQTPGQGLQFLFEYFSETQRNKGNFPGRFSGRQFSNSRSEMNVSTLELGDSALYLCASSLEGYGNTIYFGEGSWLTVV.

The rearrangement joins TRBV7-2 to TRBJ1-1; D remains unclear. Germline V gene lookup returns CDR1 SGHTA and CDR2 FQGNSA. This CDR3 is built from 14 residues. V was shortened by 7 bases and J by 2 bases, with 14 bases between the two germline ends. The CDR3 loop reads CASTLSISNTEAFF. The CDR3 DNA reads TGTGCCAGCACCCTAAGTATAAGTAACACTGAAGCTTTCTTT.